Listed below are T cell receptor beta chains from one sample, sequenced in a study of siplizumab effects on memory and regulatory T cells. The assay was immunoSEQ multiplex PCR, and TCRdb's table has in-frame clones only and misses some. Of 70,000 or so clones in the sample, roughly nine tenths were seen once. The sequenced sample consisted of CD8+ T cells sorted from blood. All receptors derive from a human donor in good health. The CDR3 runs from the conserved cysteine through the conserved F or W. The order of the fields is V gene, clone size, J gene, D gene, CDR3 DNA, CDR3 protein. D genes are given only for firm matches. Expanded clones get a size class; other rows say once, few or many, or leave the size out.

V gene: TRBV19; clone size: once; J gene: TRBJ2-7; D gene: TRBD2; CDR3 DNA: TGTGCCAGTAGTTACGGGACTACCGGCACCTACGAGCAGTACTTC; CDR3 protein: CASSYGTTGTYEQYF
V gene: TRBV5-1; clone size: .; J gene: TRBJ1-3; D gene: .; CDR3 DNA: TGCGCCAGCAGCCCTAGTATCGCCTCTGGAAACACCATATATTTT; CDR3 protein: CASSPSIASGNTIYF
V gene: TRBV13; clone size: .; J gene: TRBJ1-1; D gene: .; CDR3 DNA: TGTGCCAGCAGCCCCAGCCCGGGGGGACTCGCTGAAGCTTTCTTT; CDR3 protein: CASSPSPGGLAEAFF
V gene: TRBV19; clone size: .; J gene: TRBJ2-7; D gene: TRBD1; CDR3 DNA: TGTGCCAGTAGTATCGCCTCCGGGACAGGCACCTACGAGCAGTACTTC; CDR3 protein: CASSIASGTGTYEQYF
V gene: TRBV6-5; clone size: .; J gene: TRBJ2-5; D gene: .; CDR3 DNA: TGTGCCAGCGGGGGCTGGGAGACCCAGTACTTC; CDR3 protein: CASGGWETQYF
V gene: TRBV5-4; clone size: .; J gene: TRBJ1-1; D gene: .; CDR3 DNA: TGTGCCAGCAGCTTGTTTCCGGTGAACACTGAAGCTTTCTTT; CDR3 protein: CASSLFPVNTEAFF
V gene: TRBV5-6; clone size: .; J gene: TRBJ1-2; D gene: .; CDR3 DNA: TGTGCCAGCAGCTTGCGGGACGACTATGGCTACACCTTC; CDR3 protein: CASSLRDDYGYTF
V gene: TRBV6-4; clone size: .; J gene: TRBJ1-6; D gene: .; CDR3 DNA: TGTGCCAGCAGTGACAGGGATAATTCACCCCTCCACTTT; CDR3 protein: CASSDRDNSPLHF
V gene: TRBV5-4; clone size: .; J gene: TRBJ2-1; D gene: .; CDR3 DNA: TGTGCCAGCAGCCACCCCGGCGGGGATGAGCAGTTCTTC; CDR3 protein: CASSHPGGDEQFF
V gene: TRBV6-5; clone size: .; J gene: TRBJ2-7; D gene: .; CDR3 DNA: TGTGCCAGCAGTTACTCCCCTACGAGTAGTAGCTACGAGCAGTACTTC; CDR3 protein: CASSYSPTSSSYEQYF
V gene: TRBV19; clone size: once; J gene: TRBJ1-1; D gene: .; CDR3 DNA: TGTGCCAGTGAGGACAGAGTGAACACTGAAGCTTTCTTT; CDR3 protein: CASEDRVNTEAFF
V gene: TRBV11-3; clone size: .; J gene: TRBJ2-1; D gene: .; CDR3 DNA: TGTGCCAGCAGCACCGGGCTAGCAGCCTACAATGAGCAGTTCTTC; CDR3 protein: CASSTGLAAYNEQFF
V gene: TRBV4-1; clone size: .; J gene: TRBJ2-7; D gene: .; CDR3 DNA: TGCGCCAGCAGCCAGTCCGGAGAGCAGTACTTC; CDR3 protein: CASSQSGEQYF
V gene: TRBV7-2; clone size: .; J gene: TRBJ1-5; D gene: .; CDR3 DNA: TGTGCCAGCAGCTTAACGACTCAGCCCCAGCATTTT; CDR3 protein: CASSLTTQPQHF
V gene: TRBV4-1; clone size: few; J gene: TRBJ1-2; D gene: TRBD1; CDR3 DNA: TGCGCCAGCAGCCCCGTGGATAAGGGGGCGTCCCGCTATGGCTACACCTTC; CDR3 protein: CASSPVDKGASRYGYTF
V gene: TRBV27; clone size: .; J gene: TRBJ1-2; D gene: TRBD1; CDR3 DNA: TGTGCCAGCAGTCTAACAGGGGGCACGGGGGGCTACACCTTC; CDR3 protein: CASSLTGGTGGYTF
V gene: TRBV15; clone size: .; J gene: TRBJ2-2; D gene: .; CDR3 DNA: TGTGCCACCTCGGGTGGCACCGGGGAGCTGTTTTTT; CDR3 protein: CATSGGTGELFF
V gene: TRBV7-9; clone size: .; J gene: TRBJ1-4; D gene: TRBD1; CDR3 DNA: TGTGCCAGCAGCACTTGGACAGGGCTTGATGAAAAACTGTTTTTT; CDR3 protein: CASSTWTGLDEKLFF
V gene: TRBV6-1; clone size: .; J gene: TRBJ2-7; D gene: .; CDR3 DNA: TGTGCCAGCTCCGAGGGTAGCTCCTACGAGCAGTACTTC; CDR3 protein: CASSEGSSYEQYF
V gene: TRBV18; clone size: .; J gene: TRBJ2-7; D gene: .; CDR3 DNA: TGTGCCAGCTCACCCCCCGCCAGGGAGTCCTACGAGCAGTACTTC; CDR3 protein: CASSPPARESYEQYF
V gene: TRBV27; clone size: .; J gene: TRBJ2-7; D gene: .; CDR3 DNA: TGTGCCAGCGGCTCCGTGTACGAGCAGTACTTC; CDR3 protein: CASGSVYEQYF
V gene: TRBV5-1; clone size: .; J gene: TRBJ2-7; D gene: .; CDR3 DNA: TGCGCCAGCAGCTTGAACAGCTACGAGCAGTACTTC; CDR3 protein: CASSLNSYEQYF
V gene: TRBV6-5; clone size: .; J gene: TRBJ1-5; D gene: .; CDR3 DNA: TGTGCCAGCGGATACAATCAGCCCCAGCATTTT; CDR3 protein: CASGYNQPQHF
V gene: TRBV10-2; clone size: .; J gene: TRBJ2-1; D gene: TRBD1; CDR3 DNA: TGCGCCAGCCGGGGGCAGGGGGCCCGTGAGCAGTTCTTC; CDR3 protein: CASRGQGAREQFF
V gene: TRBV15; clone size: .; J gene: TRBJ2-7; D gene: .; CDR3 DNA: TGTGCCACCAGCATATCCTCCTACGAGCAGTACTTC; CDR3 protein: CATSISSYEQYF
V gene: TRBV6-1; clone size: .; J gene: TRBJ1-6; D gene: .; CDR3 DNA: TGTGCCAGCAGGGACAGAAGCTCCTATAATTCACCCCTCCACTTT; CDR3 protein: CASRDRSSYNSPLHF
V gene: TRBV7-9; clone size: .; J gene: TRBJ2-7; D gene: .; CDR3 DNA: TGTGCCAGCAGCTCCCTTGGGAACGAGCAGTACTTC; CDR3 protein: CASSSLGNEQYF